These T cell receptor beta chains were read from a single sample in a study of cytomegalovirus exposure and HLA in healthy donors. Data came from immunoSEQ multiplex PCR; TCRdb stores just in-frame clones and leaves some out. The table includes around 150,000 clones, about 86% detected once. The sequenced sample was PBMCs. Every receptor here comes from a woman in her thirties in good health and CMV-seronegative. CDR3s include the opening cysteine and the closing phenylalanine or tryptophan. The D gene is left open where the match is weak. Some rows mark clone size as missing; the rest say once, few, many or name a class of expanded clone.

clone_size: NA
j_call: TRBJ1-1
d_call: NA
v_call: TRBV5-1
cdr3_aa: CASSLVGGSTEAFF
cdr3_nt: TGCGCCAGCAGCTTGGTAGGGGGTAGCACTGAAGCTTTCTTT

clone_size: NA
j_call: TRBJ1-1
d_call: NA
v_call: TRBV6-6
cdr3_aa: CASSYSIEGANTEAFF
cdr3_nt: TGTGCCAGCAGTTACTCGATTGAGGGAGCTAACACTGAAGCTTTCTTT

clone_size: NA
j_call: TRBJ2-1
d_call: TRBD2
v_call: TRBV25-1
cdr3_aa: CASSLAGGPYNEQFF
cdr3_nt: TGTGCCAGCAGCCTAGCGGGAGGGCCATACAATGAGCAGTTCTTC

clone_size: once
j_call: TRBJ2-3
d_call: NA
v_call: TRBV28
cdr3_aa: CASSLGLSETDTQYF
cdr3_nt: TGTGCCAGCAGTTTAGGCCTCAGCGAAACAGATACGCAGTATTTT

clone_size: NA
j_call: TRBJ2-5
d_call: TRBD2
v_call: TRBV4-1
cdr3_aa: CASSRLAGGMIWETQYF
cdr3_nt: TGCGCCAGCAGCAGACTAGCGGGAGGAATGATATGGGAGACCCAGTACTTC

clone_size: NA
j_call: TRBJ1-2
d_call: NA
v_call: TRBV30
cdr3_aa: CAWRQGWANYGYTF
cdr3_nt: TGTGCCTGGAGGCAGGGATGGGCTAACTATGGCTACACCTTC

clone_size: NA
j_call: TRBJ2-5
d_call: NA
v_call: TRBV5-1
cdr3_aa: CASGGVAGPGETQYF
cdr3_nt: TGCGCCAGCGGAGGGGTTGCGGGACCAGGCGAGACCCAGTACTTC

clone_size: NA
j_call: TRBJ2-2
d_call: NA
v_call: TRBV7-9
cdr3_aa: CSSSPSAGELFF
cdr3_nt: TGTTCCAGCAGCCCTAGTGCCGGGGAGCTGTTTTTT

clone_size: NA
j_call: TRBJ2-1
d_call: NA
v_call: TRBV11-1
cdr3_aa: CASSQIDTLPYNEQFF
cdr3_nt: TGTGCCAGCAGCCAAATCGACACTCTTCCCTACAATGAGCAGTTCTTC

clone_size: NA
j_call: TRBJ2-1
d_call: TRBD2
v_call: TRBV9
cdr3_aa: CASSDTSGSYNEQFF
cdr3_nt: TGTGCCAGCAGCGACACTAGCGGGAGCTACAATGAGCAGTTCTTC

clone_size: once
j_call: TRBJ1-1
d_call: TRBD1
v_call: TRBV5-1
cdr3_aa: CASSLALTGKAFF
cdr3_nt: TGCGCCAGCAGCTTGGCCCTGACAGGGAAAGCTTTCTTT

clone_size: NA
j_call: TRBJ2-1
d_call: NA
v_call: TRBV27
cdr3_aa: CASRVATEINEQFF
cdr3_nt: TGTGCCAGCAGAGTAGCTACGGAGATTAATGAGCAGTTCTTC

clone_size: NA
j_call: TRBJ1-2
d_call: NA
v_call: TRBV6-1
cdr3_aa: CATQNYYGYTF
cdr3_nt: TGTGCCACCCAAAATTACTATGGCTACACCTTC

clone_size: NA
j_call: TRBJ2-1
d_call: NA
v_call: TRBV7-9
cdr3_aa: CSSSHREEEQFF
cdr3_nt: TGTTCCAGCAGCCACAGGGAAGAGGAGCAGTTCTTC

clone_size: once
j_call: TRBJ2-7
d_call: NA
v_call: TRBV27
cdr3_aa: CASSLDRGYEQYF
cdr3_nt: TGTGCCAGCAGTTTAGACCGGGGCTACGAGCAGTACTTC

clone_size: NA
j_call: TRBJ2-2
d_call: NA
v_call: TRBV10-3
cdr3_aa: CATEDTGELFF
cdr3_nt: TGTGCCACCGAGGACACCGGGGAGCTGTTTTTT

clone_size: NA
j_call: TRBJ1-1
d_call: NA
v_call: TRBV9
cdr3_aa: CASSVEAGWNTEAFF
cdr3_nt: TGTGCCAGCAGCGTAGAGGCAGGGTGGAACACTGAAGCTTTCTTT

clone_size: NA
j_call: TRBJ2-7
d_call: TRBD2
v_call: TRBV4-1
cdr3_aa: CASSQEALAGGIENF
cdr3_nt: TGCGCCAGCAGCCAAGAAGCCCTAGCGGGGGGAATAGAGAACTTC

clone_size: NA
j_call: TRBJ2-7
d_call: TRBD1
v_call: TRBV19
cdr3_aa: CASSLGQGISYEQYF
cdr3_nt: TGTGCCAGTAGTTTAGGACAGGGCATATCCTACGAGCAGTACTTC

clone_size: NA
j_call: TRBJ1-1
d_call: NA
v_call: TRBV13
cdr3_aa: CASSEGVPPEAFF
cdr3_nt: TGTGCCAGCAGCGAGGGGGTACCGCCTGAAGCTTTCTTT

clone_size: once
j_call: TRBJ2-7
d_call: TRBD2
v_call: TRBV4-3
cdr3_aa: CASSQDRGTSGSKQYF
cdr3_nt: TGCGCCAGCAGCCAAGATAGGGGGACTAGCGGGAGTAAGCAGTACTTC

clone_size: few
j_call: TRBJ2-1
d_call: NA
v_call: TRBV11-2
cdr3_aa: CASSSNQGLNYNEQFF
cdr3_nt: TGTGCCAGCAGCTCAAACCAGGGACTGAACTACAATGAGCAGTTCTTC

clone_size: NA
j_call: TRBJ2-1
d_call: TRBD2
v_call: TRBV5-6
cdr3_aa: CASSLAGAGDEQFF
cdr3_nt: TGTGCCAGCAGCCTAGCGGGAGCTGGAGATGAGCAGTTCTTC

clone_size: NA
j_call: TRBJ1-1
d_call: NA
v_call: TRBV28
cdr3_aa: CASSLSWGRGTEAFF
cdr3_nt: TGTGCCAGCAGTTTATCTTGGGGGCGAGGCACTGAAGCTTTCTTT